This T cell receptor (beta chain) was sequenced in a study of CD8+ T cells in alopecia areata. Study information: Treated patients were given 5 to 10 mg oral tofacitinib twice daily. Study outcomes and limitations: Scalp clonality and expanded CD8+ clones among the top 100 fell significantly with tofacitinib. Under tofacitinib, numerous expanded lesional clonotypes remained detectable in scalp and blood.

Treatment indicated: oral pan-JAK inhibitor, 5-10 mg twice daily. This CDR3 contains 14 residues. Germline CDR1 and CDR2: SGHTA and FQGNSA. The V end lost 2 bases, the J end lost 1 base, and 9 bases lay between the germline ends. As the sequencing template, cDNA was produced by extracting RNA and reverse transcribing it. Produced via immunoSEQ multiplex PCR; TCRdb's table is partial and in-frame only. The profile shows about 150,000 clones, around three fifths of them singletons. For this clone: The antigen remains unidentified.

This clonotype originated in a human donor with alopecia areata. The chain has TRBV7-2 and TRBJ2-7; D call uncertain. The sample here was CD4+ T cells sorted from blood, taken at week 4, from a patient treated with tofacitinib. The DNA of the CDR3 is TGTGCCAGCAGCTTATCGGCCAGTTCCTACGAGCAGTACTTC. Translated, it gives CASSLSASSYEQYF.